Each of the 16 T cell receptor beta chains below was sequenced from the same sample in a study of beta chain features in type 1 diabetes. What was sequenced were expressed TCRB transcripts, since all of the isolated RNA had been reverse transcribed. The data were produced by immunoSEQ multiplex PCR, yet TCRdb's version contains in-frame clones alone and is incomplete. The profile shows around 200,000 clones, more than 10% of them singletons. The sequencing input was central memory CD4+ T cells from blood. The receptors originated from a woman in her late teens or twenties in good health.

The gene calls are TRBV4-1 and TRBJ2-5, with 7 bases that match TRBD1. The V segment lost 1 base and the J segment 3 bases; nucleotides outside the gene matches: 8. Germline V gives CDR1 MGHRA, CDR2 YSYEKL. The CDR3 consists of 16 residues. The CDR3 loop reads CASSQGETGSKETQYF. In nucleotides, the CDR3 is TGCGCCAGCAGCCAAGGGGAGACAGGGAGTAAAGAGACCCAGTACTTC.

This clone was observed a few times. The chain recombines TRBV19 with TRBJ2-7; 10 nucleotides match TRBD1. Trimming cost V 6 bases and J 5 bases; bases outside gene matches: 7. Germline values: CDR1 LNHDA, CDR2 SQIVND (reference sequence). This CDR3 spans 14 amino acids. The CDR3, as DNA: TGTGCCAGTAGCGAGACAGGGGGCCGAAACGAGCAGTACTTC. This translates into CASSETGGRNEQYF.

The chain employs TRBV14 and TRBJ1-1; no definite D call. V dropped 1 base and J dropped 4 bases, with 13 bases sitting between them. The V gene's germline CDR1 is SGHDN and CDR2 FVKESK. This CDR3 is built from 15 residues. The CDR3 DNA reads TGTGCCAGCAGCCAAGGGCACGTAGCGTTCACTGAAGCTTTCTTT. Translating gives CASSQGHVAFTEAFF.

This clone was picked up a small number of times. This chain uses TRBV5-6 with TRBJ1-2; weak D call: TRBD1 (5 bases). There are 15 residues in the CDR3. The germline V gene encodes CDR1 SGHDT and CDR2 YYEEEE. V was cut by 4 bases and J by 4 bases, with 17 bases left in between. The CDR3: CASSGQGKMVYGYTF. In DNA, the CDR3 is TGTGCCAGCAGCGGGCAGGGCAAAATGGTCTATGGCTACACCTTC. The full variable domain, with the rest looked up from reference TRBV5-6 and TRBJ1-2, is DAGVTQSPTHLIKTRGQQVTLRCSPKSGHDTVSWYQQALGQGPQFIFQYYEEEERQRGNFPDRFSGHQFPNYSSELNVNALLLGDSALYLCASSGQGKMVYGYTFGSGTRLTVV.

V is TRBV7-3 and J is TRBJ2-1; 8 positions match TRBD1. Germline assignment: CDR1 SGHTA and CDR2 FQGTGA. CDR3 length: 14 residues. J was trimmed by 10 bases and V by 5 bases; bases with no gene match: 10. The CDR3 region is CASSPDRVRDEQFF. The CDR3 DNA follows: TGTGCCAGCAGCCCGGACAGGGTAAGGGACGAGCAGTTCTTC.

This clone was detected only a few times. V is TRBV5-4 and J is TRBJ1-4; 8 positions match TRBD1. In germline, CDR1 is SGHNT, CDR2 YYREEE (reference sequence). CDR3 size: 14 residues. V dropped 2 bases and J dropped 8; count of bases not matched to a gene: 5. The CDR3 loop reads CASSFGQGEEKLFF. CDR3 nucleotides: TGTGCCAGCAGCTTCGGACAGGGAGAAGAAAAACTGTTTTTT.

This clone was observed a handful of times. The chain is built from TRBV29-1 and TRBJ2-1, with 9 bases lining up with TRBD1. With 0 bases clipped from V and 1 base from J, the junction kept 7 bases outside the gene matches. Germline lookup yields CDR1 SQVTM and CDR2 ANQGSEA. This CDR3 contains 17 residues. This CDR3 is CSVEDPGQGFSYNEQFF. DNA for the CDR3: TGCAGCGTTGAAGACCCAGGACAGGGGTTTTCCTACAATGAGCAGTTCTTC.

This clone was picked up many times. In nucleotides, the CDR3 is TGTGCCAGCAGCGGGAGATCGGGAGAGCAGTACTTC. It translates to CASSGRSGEQYF. The chain uses TRBV11-2 and TRBJ2-7, with D perhaps matching TRBD2 (5 bases). The CDR3 totals 12 residues. CDR1 SGHAT and CDR2 FQNNGV come from the germline V gene. V lost 5 bases, J lost 7 bases, and 12 bases lay in between.

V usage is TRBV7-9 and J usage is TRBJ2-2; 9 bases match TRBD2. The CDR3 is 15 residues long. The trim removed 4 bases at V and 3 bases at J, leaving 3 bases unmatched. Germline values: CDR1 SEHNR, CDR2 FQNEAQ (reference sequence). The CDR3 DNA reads TGTGCCAGCAGCTCCGCGGGAGGGGACACCGGGGAGCTGTTTTTT. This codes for CASSSAGGDTGELFF. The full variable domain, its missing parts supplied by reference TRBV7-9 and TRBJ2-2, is DTGVSQNPRHKITKRGQNVTFRCDPISEHNRLYWYRQTLGQGPEFLTYFQNEAQLEKSRLLSDRFSAERPKGSFSTLEIQRTEQGDSAMYLCASSSAGGDTGELFFGEGSRLTVL.

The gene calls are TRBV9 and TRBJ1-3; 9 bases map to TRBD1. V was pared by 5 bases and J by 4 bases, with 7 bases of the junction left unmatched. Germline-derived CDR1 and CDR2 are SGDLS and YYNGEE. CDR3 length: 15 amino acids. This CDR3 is CASRAGTGKGNTIYF. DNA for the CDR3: TGTGCCAGCAGAGCTGGGACAGGGAAAGGAAACACCATATATTTT.

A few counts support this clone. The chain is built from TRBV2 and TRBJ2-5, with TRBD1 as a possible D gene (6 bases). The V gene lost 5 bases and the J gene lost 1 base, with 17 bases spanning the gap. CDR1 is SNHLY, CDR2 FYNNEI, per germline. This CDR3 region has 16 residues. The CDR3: CASSTGTRGPQETQYF. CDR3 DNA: TGTGCCAGCAGTACTGGGACCAGGGGCCCCCAAGAGACCCAGTACTTC. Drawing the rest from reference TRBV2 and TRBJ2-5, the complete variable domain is EPEVTQTPSHQVTQMGQEVILRCVPISNHLYFYWYRQILGQKVEFLVSFYNNEISEKSEIFDDQFSVERPDGSNFTLKIRSTKLEDSAMYFCASSTGTRGPQETQYFGPGTRLLVL.

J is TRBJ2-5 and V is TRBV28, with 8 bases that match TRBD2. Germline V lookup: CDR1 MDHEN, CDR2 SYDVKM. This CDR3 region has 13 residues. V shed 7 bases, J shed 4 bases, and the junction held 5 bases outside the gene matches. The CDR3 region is CASTPGGTETQYF. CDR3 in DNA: TGTGCCAGCACCCCGGGAGGGACAGAGACCCAGTACTTC.

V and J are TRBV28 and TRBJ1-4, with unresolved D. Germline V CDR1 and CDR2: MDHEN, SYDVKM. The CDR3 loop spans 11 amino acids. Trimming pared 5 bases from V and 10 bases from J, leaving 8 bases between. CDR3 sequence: CASSTQRKLFF. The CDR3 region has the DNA TGTGCCAGCAGTACACAGAGAAAACTGTTTTTT. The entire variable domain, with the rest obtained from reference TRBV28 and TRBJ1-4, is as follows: DVKVTQSSRYLVKRTGEKVFLECVQDMDHENMFWYRQDPGLGLRLIYFSYDVKMKEKGDIPEGYSVSREKKERFSLILESASTNQTSMYLCASSTQRKLFFGSGTQLSVL.

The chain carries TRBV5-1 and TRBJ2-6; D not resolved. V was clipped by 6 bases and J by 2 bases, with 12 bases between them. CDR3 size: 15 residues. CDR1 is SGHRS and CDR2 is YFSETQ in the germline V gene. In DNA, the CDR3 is TGCGCCAGCAACCCCGGAGCCACTGGGGCCAACGTCCTGACTTTC. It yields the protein CASNPGATGANVLTF.

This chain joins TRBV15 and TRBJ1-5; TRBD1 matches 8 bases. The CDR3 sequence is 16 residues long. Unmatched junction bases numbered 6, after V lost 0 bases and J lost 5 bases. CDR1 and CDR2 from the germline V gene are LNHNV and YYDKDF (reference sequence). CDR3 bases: TGTGCCACCAGCAGAGATCCTGGACAGGGCCATCAGCCCCAGCATTTT. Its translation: CATSRDPGQGHQPQHF.

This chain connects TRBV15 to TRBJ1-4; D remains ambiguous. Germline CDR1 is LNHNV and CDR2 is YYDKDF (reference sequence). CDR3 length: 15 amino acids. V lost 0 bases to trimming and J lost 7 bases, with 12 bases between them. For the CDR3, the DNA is TGTGCCACCAGCAGAGATGAAGTAGGAGGTGAAAAACTGTTTTTT. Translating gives CATSRDEVGGEKLFF.